This TCR beta chain came from a study of liver allograft versus peripheral blood T cells. In the study overall: Repertoires from peripheral blood of liver transplant recipients were compared with those inside their transplanted livers.

General study results and limits: There were reportedly differences between T cell receptor repertoires inside liver allografts and those in peripheral blood.

In its sample, this clonotype ranks as medium-sized. As yet, its antigen is unknown. A single record per CDR3 protein comes from TCRdb applying MiXCR to the reads. Among roughly 4,000 distinct CDR3 sequences listed, 15% to 20% were seen once. The clonotype comes from a human patient who had a liver transplant. The T cells may partly be graft donor cells.

The DNA of the CDR3 is TGCAGCGCCTCTGGACAGGATTACAATGAGCAGTTCTTC. Its translation is CSASGQDYNEQFF. The J gene is TRBJ2-1, the V gene TRBV29-1, with 7 bases fitting TRBD1. Germline assignment: CDR1 SQVTM and CDR2 ANQGSEA. J lost 4 bases, V lost 7 bases, and 7 bases had no gene match. This CDR3 is 13 amino acids long.